This entry lists 5 T cell receptor beta chains sequenced from one sample in a study of T cells after posttransplantation cyclophosphamide. Some clones are missing from TCRdb's copy, which holds only in-frame ones; the method was immunoSEQ multiplex PCR. The data contain 15,000 to 20,000 clones, 77% of them singletons. Cyclophosphamide on days +3 and +4 followed busulfan-fludarabine conditioning and a marrow graft. The source was CD8+ T cells sorted from PBMCs, collected 1,900 to 2,000 days after a stem cell transplant with posttransplant cyclophosphamide. The receptors derive from a female patient in her forties or fifties who received an allogeneic stem cell transplant from a related donor, was CMV-positive, and had no GVHD. Some T cells may be provided by the graft donor.

V and J are TRBV5-6 and TRBJ1-4; D not certain. With 1 base removed from V and 12 bases from J, the gap between germline ends came to 10 bases. The CDR3 sequence is 12 residues long. Per germline, CDR1 SGHDT and CDR2 YYEEEE. This CDR3 is CASSLSSIELFF. The CDR3 region has the DNA TGTGCCAGCAGCTTGTCTTCGATAGAACTGTTTTTT.

The chain links TRBV7-9 to TRBJ1-2, with TRBD1 identical over 7 bases. Germline assignment: CDR1 SEHNR and CDR2 FQNEAQ (reference sequence). Trimming at V came to 0 bases and at J to 5 bases, leaving 6 bases not matched to a gene. CDR3 length: 15 amino acids. CDR3 in DNA: TGTGCCAGCAGCTTAGCAGGACAGGAATCGTATGGCTACACCTTC. Translation: CASSLAGQESYGYTF.

The V gene is TRBV14, the J gene TRBJ1-2; 7 bases match TRBD1. The CDR3 consists of 19 residues. V shed 0 bases, J shed 6 bases, and the junction held 19 bases outside the gene matches. Looked up from germline, CDR1 is SGHDN and CDR2 is FVKESK. CDR3 loop: CASSQESSDRPRTGNGYTF. In DNA, the CDR3 is TGTGCCAGCAGCCAAGAAAGCTCGGACAGGCCACGTACGGGGAATGGCTACACCTTC.

The table lists this clone with many counts. The J gene is TRBJ1-1, the V gene TRBV5-1; TRBD1 agrees at 11 bases. J gave up 11 bases and V 4 bases, and 7 bases lay outside the gene matches. Germline lookup yields CDR1 SGHRS and CDR2 YFSETQ. This CDR3 is built from 13 residues. For the CDR3, the DNA is TGCGCCAGCAGCGACGGACAGGGGGCCTGGGCTTTCTTT. Translation gives CASSDGQGAWAFF. Together with reference TRBV5-1 and TRBJ1-1, the CDR3 gives the full variable domain: KAGVTQTPRYLIKTRGQQVTLSCSPISGHRSVSWYQQTPGQGLQFLFEYFSETQRNKGNFPGRFSGRQFSNSRSEMNVSTLELGDSALYLCASSDGQGAWAFFGQGTRLTVV.

V usage is TRBV18 and J usage is TRBJ1-1; 7 bases map to TRBD1. Germline trimming cut 3 bases from V and 5 bases from J; bases unmatched to any gene: 9. CDR3 length: 15 residues. Per the germline V gene, CDR1 is KGHSH and CDR2 is LQKENI. The CDR3 sequence is CASSPPTGDGTEAFF. The CDR3 nucleotides are TGTGCCAGCTCACCCCCAACAGGGGACGGGACTGAAGCTTTCTTT.